This T cell receptor beta chain was identified in a study of blood T cell repertoires in COVID-19. Libraries were prepared by immunoSEQ multiplex PCR; TCRdb keeps only in-frame clonotypes and omits some of them. Here the sample spans fewer than 250,000 clones, roughly 86% being singletons. From germline, CDR1 is SQVTM and CDR2 ANQGSEA. The CDR3 totals 16 residues. V was clipped by 0 bases and J by 4 bases; unmatched bases: 9. The TCR sequence derives from a woman between 25 and 40 years old with acute COVID-19. The chain joins TRBV29-1 to TRBJ1-2; 9 positions agree with TRBD1. Sample: PBMCs or T cells enriched from blood (not recorded which). Here the CDR3 reads CSVEDESDRGAYGYTF. The CDR3 bases are TGCAGCGTTGAAGACGAGAGTGACAGGGGGGCCTATGGCTACACCTTC. The full variable domain, with the rest looked up from reference TRBV29-1 and TRBJ1-2, is SAVISQKPSRDICQRGTSLTIQCQVDSQVTMMFWYRQQPGQSLTLIATANQGSEATYESGFVIDKFPISRPNLTFSTLTVSNMSPEDSSIYLCSVEDESDRGAYGYTFGSGTRLTVV.